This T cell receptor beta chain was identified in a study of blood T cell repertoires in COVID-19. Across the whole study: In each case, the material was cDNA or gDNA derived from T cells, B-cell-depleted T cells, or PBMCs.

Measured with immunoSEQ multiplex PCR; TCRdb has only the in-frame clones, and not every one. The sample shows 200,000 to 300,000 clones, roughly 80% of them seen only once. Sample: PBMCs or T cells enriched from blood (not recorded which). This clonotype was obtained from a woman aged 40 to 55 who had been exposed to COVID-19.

The CDR3 sequence: CASSPDRGGYTF. In DNA form, the CDR3 reads TGTGCCAGCAGCCCAGACAGGGGTGGCTACACCTTC. The V call is TRBV6-5, the J call TRBJ1-2; 8 bases map to TRBD1. The CDR3 has 12 residues. Germline CDR1 is MNHEY and CDR2 is SVGAGI. Trimming took 6 bases from V and 7 from J; bases not matched to a gene: 4.